One sample yielded the 8 T cell receptor beta chains listed below, sequenced in a study of lymphopenia after photon versus proton radiotherapy. The data were produced by immunoSEQ multiplex PCR, yet TCRdb's version contains in-frame clones alone and is incomplete. The table has roughly 67,000 clones, just over 90% seen once. The specimen comprised peripheral blood, sampled from a patient treated with photon-based radiotherapy. These TCRs come from a woman in her 70s with pancreatic cancer.

CDR3 sequence: CAWSPTGLLGYTF. Here the CDR3 DNA reads TGTGCCTGGAGTCCGACAGGGCTCCTCGGCTACACCTTC. V gene TRBV30 combines with J gene TRBJ1-2; 7 positions agree with TRBD1. V gave up 2 bases and J gave up 8 bases; unmatched junction bases: 8. In germline, CDR1 is GTSNPN, CDR2 SVGIG (reference sequence). CDR3 length: 13 amino acids.

V usage is TRBV9 and J usage is TRBJ2-3; a possible D gene is TRBD1 (6 bases). Germline V gene lookup returns CDR1 SGDLS and CDR2 YYNGEE. V was shortened by 4 bases and J by 4 bases, with 10 bases between the two germline ends. The CDR3 contains 13 residues. CDR3: CASSTDRPDTQYF. CDR3 DNA: TGTGCCAGCAGCACAGACAGGCCAGATACGCAGTATTTT.

The rearrangement joins TRBV6-6 to TRBJ2-3; maybe TRBD2 (5 bases). V lost 3 bases and J 5 bases, leaving 15 bases between the germline ends. The CDR3 spans 15 residues. Germline lookup yields CDR1 MNHNY and CDR2 SVGAGI (reference sequence). The CDR3 loop reads CASSYLVGDGDTQYF. CDR3 sequence (DNA): TGTGCCAGCAGTTATCTGGTGGGAGATGGAGATACGCAGTATTTT.

The chain combines TRBV20-1 with TRBJ2-1; D unclear. The germline V and J ends were trimmed by 3 bases and 6 bases, with 6 bases remaining between them. Looked up from germline, CDR1 is DFQATT and CDR2 is SNEGSKA (reference sequence). This CDR3 is 11 amino acids long. CDR3 residues: CSARIINEQFF. Written as DNA, the CDR3 is TGCAGTGCTAGGATTATCAATGAGCAGTTCTTC.

The chain employs TRBV11-2 and TRBJ2-1, with TRBD1 as a possible D gene (7 bases). CDR1 SGHAT and CDR2 FQNNGV come from the germline V gene. The CDR3 has 16 residues. Trimming removed 2 bases from V and 0 bases from J, with 11 bases in between. The CDR3 nucleotides read TGTGCCAGCAGCTTAAGGGGGGACAGCTCCTACAATGAGCAGTTCTTC. Translation gives CASSLRGDSSYNEQFF.

The gene calls are TRBV7-9 and TRBJ1-2, with D tentatively TRBD1 (6 bases). Germline CDR1 and CDR2: SEHNR and FQNEAQ (reference sequence). There are 12 residues in the CDR3. V was pared by 6 bases and J by 1 base, with 6 bases between. The CDR3 DNA follows: TGTGCCAGCAGACAGGGTAACTATGGCTACACCTTC. It codes for CASRQGNYGYTF.

The sample holds a few counts of this clone. The CDR3 here is CASSEAQGVGQPQHF. DNA for the CDR3: TGTGCCAGCAGTGAAGCTCAGGGGGTGGGCCAGCCCCAGCATTTT. The V call is TRBV2, the J call TRBJ1-5, with 7 bases lining up with TRBD1. Germline V gene lookup returns CDR1 SNHLY and CDR2 FYNNEI. V lost 0 bases, J lost 7 bases, and 6 bases stayed unmatched. The CDR3 runs 15 residues.

The chain carries TRBV7-2 and TRBJ2-7, with no clear D. CDR3 size: 11 residues. Trimming cost V 5 bases and J 3 bases, with 5 bases left between them. The germline CDR1 and CDR2 sequences are SGHTA and FQGNSA. In DNA form, the CDR3 reads TGTGCCAGCAGCCAATACTACGAGCAGTACTTC. Translation gives CASSQYYEQYF. Combining the CDR3 with reference TRBV7-2 and TRBJ2-7 gives the whole variable domain GAGVSQSPSNKVTEKGKDVELRCDPISGHTALYWYRQSLGQGLEFLIYFQGNSAPDKSGLPSDRFSAERTGGSVSTLTIQRTQQEDSAVYLCASSQYYEQYFGPGTRLTVT.